This TCR beta chain emerged from a study of response to subunit inactivated influenza vaccine. Whole-study results and caveats: Each seasonal influenza vaccination, the authors suggested, recruits few new T cells.

CDR3 length: 15 residues. CDR1 LNHDA and CDR2 SQIVND come from the germline V gene (reference sequence). From the RT-PCR reads, TCRdb called clonotypes with MiXCR, one entry per CDR3 protein. Here the sample spans around 570,000 distinct CDR3 sequences, over 9% being singletons. Remarks on this clonotype: Antigen: not known. The junction and the germline gene differ at one end; a read error may be behind it.

The data also belong to a second study, concerning T cells expressing NK-cell markers. That source notes: Beta-chain TCR cDNA was generated via 5'RACE template switching with UMIs. The authors derived TCR beta repertoires from sorted CD3+CD56+NKG2C+, CD3+CD56+NKG2C- and CD3+CD56-NKG2C+ T cells. These clonotypes, the leaders elsewhere, also led the CD3+CD56-NKG2C+ fraction in four donors. Clarity on HCMV specificity was lacking for the expanded NKG2C+ T cell clones.

The origin of this receptor is a man aged 45 to 65 who received an inactivated influenza vaccine. V gene TRBV19 combines with J gene TRBJ2-5, with D uncertain. The sequencing here drew on PBMCs from blood, taken on the day of vaccination. The CDR3 DNA sequence: TGTGGCAGTAGTATAGTTTTAGGGCCACAAGAGACCCAGTACTTC. Translating it yields CGSSIVLGPQETQYF. Full variable domain (missing parts from reference TRBV19 and TRBJ2-5): DGGITQSPKYLFRKEGQNVTLSCEQNLNHDAMYWYRQDPGQGLRLIYYSQIVNDFQKGDIAEGYSVSREKKESFPLTVTSAQKNPTAFYLCGSSIVLGPQETQYFGPGTRLLVL.